This paragraph reports one T cell receptor (beta chain). These data originate in a study of blood T cell repertoires in COVID-19. Turning to the study itself: PBMCs, B-cell-depleted T cells, or T cells provided the cDNA or gDNA that made up the material.

Enrollees, about 18 to 95 years old, lived in roughly 24 US areas. As originally analysed: It was from reference gene primer amplification that nucleated cell counts were estimated. Some clones are missing from TCRdb's copy, which holds only in-frame ones; the method was immunoSEQ multiplex PCR. The V and J calls and clone size come from that table; D and trimming were worked out from the DNA. The sample contains some 170,000 clones, about 90% of which appear only once. The germline CDR1 and CDR2 sequences are SGDLS and YYNGEE. The length of the CDR3 is 14 residues. Deletions cut 0 bases from V and 0 bases from J, with 7 bases between.

This clonotype was sampled from a human donor with acute COVID-19. The donor label of this sample is uncertain. V gene TRBV9 combines with J gene TRBJ2-7; D might be TRBD1 (5 bases). Sequenced sample: PBMCs or T cells enriched from blood (not recorded which). CDR3 bases: TGTGCCAGCAGCGTAGTTGACAGCTCCTACGAGCAGTACTTC. Residues: CASSVVDSSYEQYF.